This TCR beta chain was recovered during a study of shared clonotypes between healthy human individuals. V lost 5 bases and J lost 8; bases outside the gene matches: 7. Looked up from germline, CDR1 is MNHEY and CDR2 is SVGAGI. There are 13 residues in the CDR3. Data came from immunoSEQ multiplex PCR; TCRdb stores just in-frame clones and leaves some out. The top ten clones hold 0.52% of a sample with about 1.1 million clones, around three quarters of them seen once. Points from the study as a whole: The sharing of 4.5% to 5.5% of naive CD4 clonotypes was seen across several donors. Relative to memory subsets, naive subsets generally showed larger estimated richness. It was the non-shared clonotypes that had lower generation probabilities than clonotypes shared by all four donors.

Worth noting for this clone: Antigen: not known.

From CD4+ cells came CD45RA+ naive and CD45RA-negative memory subsets. The chain recombines TRBV6-5 with TRBJ1-2; 8 bases fit TRBD1. Sequenced sample: memory CD4+ T cells from PBMCs. Subset of the sample: CD45RA-negative fraction. This receptor was taken from a man aged 18 to 29 in good health. Some clones in this sample may be carry-over from other donors' samples. This CDR3 reads CASSPRTGSGYTF. In nucleotides, the CDR3 is TGTGCCAGCAGTCCTCGGACAGGGTCCGGCTACACCTTC.